This paragraph covers one T cell receptor beta chain sequence. The antigen is undetermined. V lost 4 bases to trimming and J lost 5 bases, with 9 bases between them. Germline-derived CDR1 and CDR2 are SGHRS and YFSETQ. The CDR3 has 12 amino acids. The data derive from a study of T cell responses to AZD1222 COVID-19 vaccine. Points from the study as a whole: White British donors predominated, females outnumbered males, and clonal diversity was possibly underestimated. The study found Spike-specific TCR breadth and depth rose after two AZD1222 doses. Vaccine-associated CD4 TCRs spanned spike, dominant at 160-218 and 743-854.

Assay used: immunoSEQ multiplex PCR; TCRdb lists only in-frame clones, some missing. In the table there are about 140,000 clones, 80% to 95% of which are singletons. The clonotype comes from an adult who received the AZD1222 COVID-19 vaccine. The source material was peripheral blood, sampled 28 days after the second AZD1222 dose. The chain uses TRBV5-1 and TRBJ1-2; no definite D call. This chain's CDR3 is CASSRAEYGYTF. The CDR3 region has the DNA TGCGCCAGCAGCAGGGCAGAGTATGGCTACACCTTC. The entire variable domain, with the rest obtained from reference TRBV5-1 and TRBJ1-2, is as follows: KAGVTQTPRYLIKTRGQQVTLSCSPISGHRSVSWYQQTPGQGLQFLFEYFSETQRNKGNFPGRFSGRQFSNSRSEMNVSTLELGDSALYLCASSRAEYGYTFGSGTRLTVV.